Below, 17 T cell receptor beta chains from the same sample are listed, as sequenced in a study of shared clonotypes between healthy human individuals. Assay used: immunoSEQ multiplex PCR; TCRdb lists only in-frame clones, some missing. The sample lists some 2,100,000 clones; 90% to 96% were seen once. Sequencing was carried out using naive CD4+ T cells sorted from blood. Subset reported: CD45RA+ positively selected. The origin of the receptors is a man younger than 35 in good health.

This clone has just one count. The chain joins TRBV27 to TRBJ2-2; D tentatively fits TRBD1 or TRBD2 (5 bases each). This CDR3 is 16 amino acids long. V lost 4 bases to trimming and J lost 1 base, with 13 bases between them. Germline V gives CDR1 MNHEY, CDR2 SMNVEV (reference sequence). CDR3 sequence (DNA): TGTGCCAGCAGTTCCTCCGGGACCAAGAACACCGGGGAGCTGTTTTTT. This sequence encodes CASSSSGTKNTGELFF.

The J gene is TRBJ2-5, the V gene TRBV5-4; D may be TRBD1 or TRBD2 (5 bases each). CDR3 length: 16 amino acids. Germline V lookup: CDR1 SGHNT, CDR2 YYREEE (reference sequence). Between the trimmed V and J ends, which lost 2 bases and 2 bases, there was a span of 16 bases. As DNA, the CDR3 is TGTGCCAGCAGCTTAGGGACCTCGGCAACTCAAGAGACCCAGTACTTC. The encoded protein is CASSLGTSATQETQYF.

This chain connects TRBV10-2 to TRBJ2-5, with D perhaps being TRBD1 or TRBD2 (5 bases each). CDR1 is WSHSY and CDR2 is SAAADI in the germline V gene. Trimming took 10 bases from V and 5 from J, leaving 17 bases between them. CDR3 size: 13 residues. DNA of the CDR3: TGCGCCACCTGCCAGATTGAGGGGGAGACCCAGTACTTC. It codes for CATCQIEGETQYF.

This chain's CDR3 is CASSLIRVFYGYTF. The CDR3 bases are TGTGCCAGCAGCTTAATCCGAGTTTTCTATGGCTACACCTTC. The chain combines TRBV5-8 with TRBJ1-2; D is unclear. With 2 bases removed from V and 4 bases from J, the gap between germline ends came to 12 bases. Germline V gives CDR1 SGHTS, CDR2 YDEGEE. The CDR3 loop spans 14 amino acids. The whole variable domain, remainder taken from reference TRBV5-8 and TRBJ1-2, is EAGVTQSPTHLIKTRGQQATLRCSPISGHTSVYWYQQALGLGLQFLLWYDEGEERNRGNFPPRFSGRQFPNYSSELNVNALELEDSALYLCASSLIRVFYGYTFGSGTRLTVV.

In its sample, this clone was seen once. Here the CDR3 DNA reads TGTGCCAGCAGTCTAGCGGGGGGTCAAGAGACCCAGTACTTC. Translated: CASSLAGGQETQYF. The V gene is TRBV6-1, the J gene TRBJ2-5; 11 positions agree with TRBD2. Losses at the gene ends were 5 bases for V and 2 bases for J; bases not matched to a gene: 1. Germline V lookup: CDR1 MNHNS, CDR2 SASEGT. The CDR3 covers 14 residues.

This clone appeared a single time. The chain recombines TRBV6-1 with TRBJ1-6; TRBD1 aligns across 9 bases. Trimming took 3 bases from V and 8 from J; bases not matched to a gene: 5. CDR1 and CDR2 (germline): MNHNS, SASEGT. The CDR3 extends over 15 amino acids. The DNA for the CDR3 is TGTGCCAGCAGTGAGGGACAGGGAAGGCATTCACCCCTCCACTTT. This gives the protein CASSEGQGRHSPLHF.

The V call is TRBV18, the J call TRBJ2-5; D is undetermined. The length of the CDR3 is 13 residues. Germline CDR1 reads KGHSH; CDR2 reads LQKENI. V lost 3 bases to trimming and J lost 5 bases, with 10 bases between them. Here the CDR3 reads CASSPPRRETQYF. The CDR3 DNA reads as TGTGCCAGCTCACCCCCTCGTCGGGAGACCCAGTACTTC.

The CDR3 DNA reads TGTGCCAGCAGTGAAGGGACCCGCACAGATACGCAGTATTTT. Amino acid sequence: CASSEGTRTDTQYF. The rearrangement uses TRBV28 and TRBJ2-3, with D possibly being TRBD1 or TRBD2 (5 bases each). CDR1 and CDR2 from the germline V gene are MDHEN and SYDVKM. The CDR3 runs 14 residues. The ends were cut back, 5 bases at V and 1 base at J, with 10 bases in the middle.

The chain employs TRBV4-3 and TRBJ1-1, with 10 nucleotides matching TRBD1. Per germline, CDR1 LGHNA and CDR2 YSLEER. This CDR3 has 16 amino acids. Trimming removed 3 bases from V and 1 base from J; junction bases left unmatched: 5. CDR3 loop: CASSQGGTGANTEAFF. The CDR3 coding sequence is TGCGCCAGCAGCCAGGGGGGGACAGGGGCGAACACTGAAGCTTTCTTT.

CDR3: CASSPDYSYEQYF. The CDR3 DNA sequence: TGCGCCAGCAGCCCGGACTATTCCTACGAGCAGTACTTC. V and J are TRBV4-3 and TRBJ2-7, with D perhaps TRBD2 (6 bases). The CDR3 runs to 13 residues. Trimming took 4 bases from V and 1 from J, leaving 8 bases between them. The germline V gene encodes CDR1 LGHNA and CDR2 YSLEER.

The chain recombines TRBV2 with TRBJ1-1; 7 bases are shared with TRBD1. The CDR3 length is 16 residues. The germline V gene has CDR1 SNHLY and CDR2 FYNNEI. V gave up 5 bases and J gave up 6 bases; unmatched junction bases: 15. CDR3 region: CASSLVDRAYSAEAFF. In DNA, the CDR3 is TGTGCCAGCAGTCTCGTTGACAGGGCTTATTCTGCTGAAGCTTTCTTT.

The genes are TRBV9 and TRBJ2-5, with TRBD1 matching 7 bases. The CDR3 has 14 residues. Trimming cost V 3 bases and J 7 bases; bases outside gene matches: 9. Germline CDR1 and CDR2: SGDLS and YYNGEE. The DNA of the CDR3 is TGTGCCAGCAGCGCTACAGGGGCCCAGGGGACCCAGTACTTC. Protein: CASSATGAQGTQYF.

The J gene is TRBJ2-3, the V gene TRBV2; 10 nucleotides agree with TRBD1. CDR3 length: 15 amino acids. Trimming cost V 4 bases and J 8 bases; bases outside gene matches: 9. The germline gives CDR1 SNHLY, CDR2 FYNNEI. The CDR3 coding sequence is TGTGCCAGCAGTGCGGGACAGGGGCGCTTAGGTACGCAGTATTTT. Translation: CASSAGQGRLGTQYF.

V and J are TRBV4-3 and TRBJ1-6; unclear D gene. The germline V gene has CDR1 LGHNA and CDR2 YSLEER. V lost 1 base, J lost 6 bases, and 10 bases lay in between. The CDR3 is made up of 15 amino acids. CDR3 residues: CASSQVHLGNSPLHF. The DNA for the CDR3 is TGCGCCAGCAGCCAAGTTCACCTGGGTAATTCACCCCTCCACTTT.

The V gene is TRBV5-1, the J gene TRBJ1-2; D gene unclear. Trimming removed 4 bases from V and 4 bases from J, with 17 bases in between. In germline, CDR1 is SGHRS, CDR2 YFSETQ. The length of the CDR3 is 15 residues. The CDR3 protein is CASSAGWSDLYGYTF. The CDR3, as DNA: TGCGCCAGCAGCGCCGGATGGTCGGATCTCTATGGCTACACCTTC.

Concerning this clone: The same CDR3 can be traced to other DNA sequences in this sample. The J gene is TRBJ1-3, the V gene TRBV5-1; 9 nucleotides agree with TRBD1. The CDR3 is 16 residues long. Per germline, CDR1 SGHRS and CDR2 YFSETQ. Losses at the gene ends were 0 bases for V and 0 bases for J; bases not matched to a gene: 1. CDR3 amino acids: CASSLVGQGSGNTIYF. The CDR3, as DNA: TGCGCCAGCAGCTTGGTGGGACAGGGCTCTGGAAACACCATATATTTT.

This clone has just one count. The rearrangement uses TRBV5-1 and TRBJ2-5; 11 bases line up with TRBD2. The ends lost 0 bases at V and 0 bases at J; junction bases unmatched: 7. CDR1 is SGHRS and CDR2 is YFSETQ in the germline V gene. The CDR3 sequence is 18 residues long. CDR3 loop: CASSLEGLGLADQETQYF. The CDR3 DNA sequence: TGCGCCAGCAGCTTGGAGGGGTTGGGACTAGCGGACCAAGAGACCCAGTACTTC.